One T cell receptor beta chain is described in this entry. The antigen is not known. The naive CD8 population came from CD45RO-negative cells selected for CCR7, without terminally differentiated effector memory CD45RA+ cells. An assay was performed, and its level was deep. For each subset, genomic DNA was distributed in equal portions over several immunoSEQ plates. For sorted subsets, 150 to 250 ng DNA per replicate equaled some 27,000 T cell genomes. Assay used: immunoSEQ multiplex PCR; TCRdb lists only in-frame clones, some missing. The sample contains some 800,000 clones, 80% to 95% of which appear only once. The record originates from a study of shared clonotypes between healthy human individuals. Study-level findings and limits: Naive CD4 clonotype sharing across a handful of donors was 4.5% to 6%.

Trimming stripped 3 bases from V and 4 bases from J, with 14 bases between. Looked up from germline, CDR1 is MNHEY and CDR2 is SMNVEV (reference sequence). The CDR3 runs 15 residues. The chain combines TRBV27 with TRBJ2-3, with D tentatively TRBD2 (6 bases). The sample comprised naive CD8+ T cells sorted from blood. This clonotype originated in a man in his thirties or forties in good health. The CDR3 DNA is TGTGCCAGCAGTTTGCGGGACCGGGGGTCAGATACGCAGTATTTT. This sequence encodes CASSLRDRGSDTQYF.